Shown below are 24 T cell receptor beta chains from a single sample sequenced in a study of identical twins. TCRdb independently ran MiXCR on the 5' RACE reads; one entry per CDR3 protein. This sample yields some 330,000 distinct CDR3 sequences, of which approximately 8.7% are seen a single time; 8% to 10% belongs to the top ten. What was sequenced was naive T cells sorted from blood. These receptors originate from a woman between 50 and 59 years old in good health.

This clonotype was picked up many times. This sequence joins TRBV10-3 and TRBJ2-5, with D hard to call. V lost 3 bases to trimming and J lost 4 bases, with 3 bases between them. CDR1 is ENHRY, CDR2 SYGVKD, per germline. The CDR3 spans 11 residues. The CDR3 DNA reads TGTGCCATCAGTGATGGAGAGACCCAGTACTTC. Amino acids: CAISDGETQYF.

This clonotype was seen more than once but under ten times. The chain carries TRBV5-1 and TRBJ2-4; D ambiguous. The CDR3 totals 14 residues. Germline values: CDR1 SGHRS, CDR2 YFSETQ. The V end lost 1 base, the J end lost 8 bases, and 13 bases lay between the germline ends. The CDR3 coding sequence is TGCGCCAGCAGCTTGCAGACCTCAGTAGACATTCAGTACTTC. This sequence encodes CASSLQTSVDIQYF.

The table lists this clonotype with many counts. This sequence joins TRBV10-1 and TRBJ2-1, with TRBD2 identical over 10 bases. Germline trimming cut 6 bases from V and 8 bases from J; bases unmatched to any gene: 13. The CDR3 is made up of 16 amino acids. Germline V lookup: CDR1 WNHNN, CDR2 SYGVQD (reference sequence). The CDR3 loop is CASSRIAGGFLDEQFF. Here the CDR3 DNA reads TGCGCCAGCAGCAGGATAGCGGGAGGTTTCCTCGATGAGCAGTTCTTC.

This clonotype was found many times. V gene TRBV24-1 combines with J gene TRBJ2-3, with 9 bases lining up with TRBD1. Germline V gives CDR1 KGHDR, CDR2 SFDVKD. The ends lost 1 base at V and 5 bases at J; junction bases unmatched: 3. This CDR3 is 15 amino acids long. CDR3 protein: CATSDFGQGRDTQYF. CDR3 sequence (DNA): TGTGCCACCAGTGATTTCGGACAGGGGCGAGATACGCAGTATTTT.

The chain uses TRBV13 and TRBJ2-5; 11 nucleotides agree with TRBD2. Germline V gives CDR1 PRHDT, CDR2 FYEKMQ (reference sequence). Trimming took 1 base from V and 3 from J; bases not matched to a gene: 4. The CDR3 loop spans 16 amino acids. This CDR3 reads CASSLVTSGTKETQYF. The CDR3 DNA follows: TGTGCCAGCAGCTTAGTGACTAGCGGGACCAAAGAGACCCAGTACTTC.

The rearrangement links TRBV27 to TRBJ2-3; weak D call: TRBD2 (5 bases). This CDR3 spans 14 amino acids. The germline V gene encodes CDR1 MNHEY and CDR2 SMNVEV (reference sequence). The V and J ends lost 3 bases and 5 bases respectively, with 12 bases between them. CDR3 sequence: CASSFGGVQDTQYF. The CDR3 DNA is TGTGCCAGCAGTTTCGGAGGAGTTCAAGATACGCAGTATTTT.

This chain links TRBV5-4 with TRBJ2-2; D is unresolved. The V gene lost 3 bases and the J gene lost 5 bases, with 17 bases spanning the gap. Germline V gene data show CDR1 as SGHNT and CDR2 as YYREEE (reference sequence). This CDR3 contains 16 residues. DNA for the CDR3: TGTGCCAGCAGCTCTCCGGGTGCCTATGTGACCGGGGAGCTGTTTTTT. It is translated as CASSSPGAYVTGELFF.

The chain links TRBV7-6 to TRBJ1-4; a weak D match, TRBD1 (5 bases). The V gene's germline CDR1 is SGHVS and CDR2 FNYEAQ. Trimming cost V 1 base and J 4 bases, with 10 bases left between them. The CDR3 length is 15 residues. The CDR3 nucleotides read TGTGCCAGCAGCTTAGATGGGGACGGTAATGAAAAACTGTTTTTT. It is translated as CASSLDGDGNEKLFF.

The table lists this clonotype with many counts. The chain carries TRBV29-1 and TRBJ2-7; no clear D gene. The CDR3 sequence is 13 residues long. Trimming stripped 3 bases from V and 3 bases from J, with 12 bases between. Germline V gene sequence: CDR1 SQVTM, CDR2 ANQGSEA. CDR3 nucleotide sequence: TGCAGCGTTGAGGTACCCGGCGGCTACGAGCAGTACTTC. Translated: CSVEVPGGYEQYF.

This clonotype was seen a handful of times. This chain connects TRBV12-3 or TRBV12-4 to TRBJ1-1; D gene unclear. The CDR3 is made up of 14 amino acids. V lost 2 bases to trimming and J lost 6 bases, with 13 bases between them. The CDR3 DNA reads TGTGCCAGCAGTTTAAGGGTCGAGAGGGCTGAAGCTTTCTTT. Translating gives CASSLRVERAEAFF.

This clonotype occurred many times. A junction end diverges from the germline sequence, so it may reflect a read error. CDR3 bases: TGCAGCGTTCAAGACAGAAGCAATCAGCCCCAGCATTTT. It encodes CSVQDRSNQPQHF. The gene calls are TRBV29-1 and TRBJ1-5, with D possibly being TRBD1 (5 bases). Germline V gene sequence: CDR1 SQVTM, CDR2 ANQGSEA. CDR3 size: 13 residues.

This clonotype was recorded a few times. The chain's CDR3 is CSVDLGVNTEAFF. The CDR3 nucleotides read TGCAGCGTTGATTTGGGGGTAAACACTGAAGCTTTCTTT. V and J are TRBV29-1 and TRBJ1-1, with TRBD1 as a possible D gene (5 bases). The germline CDR1 and CDR2 sequences are SQVTM and ANQGSEA. This CDR3 is 13 amino acids long. Trimming shortened V by 3 bases and J by 2 bases, and 10 bases separated the two germline ends.

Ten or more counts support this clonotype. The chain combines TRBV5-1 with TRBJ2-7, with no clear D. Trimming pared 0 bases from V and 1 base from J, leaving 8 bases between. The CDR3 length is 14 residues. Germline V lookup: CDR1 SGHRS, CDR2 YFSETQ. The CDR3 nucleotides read TGCGCCAGCAGCTTGGGGGCAGATTCCTACGAGCAGTACTTC. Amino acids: CASSLGADSYEQYF.

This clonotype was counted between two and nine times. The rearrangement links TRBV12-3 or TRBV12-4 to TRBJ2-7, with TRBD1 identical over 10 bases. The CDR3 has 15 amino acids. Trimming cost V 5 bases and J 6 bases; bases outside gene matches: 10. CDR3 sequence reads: CASSDTGTGAGEQYF. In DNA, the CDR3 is TGTGCCAGCAGTGACACCGGGACAGGGGCTGGCGAGCAGTACTTC.

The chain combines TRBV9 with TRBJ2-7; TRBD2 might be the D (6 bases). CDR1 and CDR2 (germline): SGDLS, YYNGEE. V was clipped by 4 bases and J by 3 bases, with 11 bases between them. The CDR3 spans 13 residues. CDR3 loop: CASSHSSGYEQYF. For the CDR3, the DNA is TGTGCCAGCAGCCACAGTAGCGGCTACGAGCAGTACTTC.

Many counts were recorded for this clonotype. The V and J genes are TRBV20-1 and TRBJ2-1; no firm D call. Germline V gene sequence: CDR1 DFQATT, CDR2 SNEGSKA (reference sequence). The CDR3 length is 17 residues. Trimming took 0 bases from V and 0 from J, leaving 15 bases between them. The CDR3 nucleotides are TGCAGTGCTAGAGATCCTGAACTCCAGAGCTCCTACAATGAGCAGTTCTTC. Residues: CSARDPELQSSYNEQFF.

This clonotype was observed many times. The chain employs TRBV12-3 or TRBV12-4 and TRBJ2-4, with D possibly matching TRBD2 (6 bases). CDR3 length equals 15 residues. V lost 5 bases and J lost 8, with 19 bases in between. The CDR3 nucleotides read TGTGCCAGCAGTCCCCAAGTAGTTCGGAGGGACATTCAGTACTTC. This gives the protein CASSPQVVRRDIQYF.

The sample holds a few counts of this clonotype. The CDR3 is CASSLTPRQGTYEQYF. CDR3 DNA: TGTGCCAGCAGCTTGACCCCGAGACAGGGAACCTACGAGCAGTACTTC. The V and J genes are TRBV5-6 and TRBJ2-7; 7 bases agree with TRBD1. Germline V gene sequence: CDR1 SGHDT, CDR2 YYEEEE. The V gene end was trimmed by 1 base and the J gene end by 2 bases; junction bases not matched to a gene: 9. The CDR3 contains 16 residues.

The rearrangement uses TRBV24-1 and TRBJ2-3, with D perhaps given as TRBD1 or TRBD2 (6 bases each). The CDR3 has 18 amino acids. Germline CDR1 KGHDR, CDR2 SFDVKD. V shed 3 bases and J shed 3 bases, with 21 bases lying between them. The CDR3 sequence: CATSDPLKEGGTTDTQYF. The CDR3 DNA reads TGTGCCACCAGTGATCCCCTAAAAGAGGGGGGAACGACAGATACGCAGTATTTT.

CDR3: CAISEAGVTEAFF. CDR3 bases: TGTGCCATCAGTGAGGCAGGGGTCACTGAAGCTTTCTTT. This chain uses TRBV10-3 with TRBJ1-1, with a tentative D call TRBD1 (6 bases). The V end was cut by 2 bases, the J end by 4 bases, with 8 bases between. Germline loops: CDR1 ENHRY, CDR2 SYGVKD. The CDR3 totals 13 residues.

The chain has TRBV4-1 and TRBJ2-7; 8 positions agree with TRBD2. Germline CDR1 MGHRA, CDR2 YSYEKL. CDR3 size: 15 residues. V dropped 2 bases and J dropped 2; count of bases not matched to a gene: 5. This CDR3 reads CASSQISGMAYEQYF. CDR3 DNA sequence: TGCGCCAGCAGCCAAATTAGCGGGATGGCCTACGAGCAGTACTTC.

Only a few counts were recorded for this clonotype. The CDR3 DNA is TGTGCCAGCAGCTTAGGCCCCCCTCGCTCCTACAATGAGCAGTTCTTC. This sequence encodes CASSLGPPRSYNEQFF. This chain connects TRBV7-9 to TRBJ2-1, with no clear D. This CDR3 has 16 residues. Trimming left V 1 base short and J 0 bases short, with 10 bases between. Germline CDR1 and CDR2: SEHNR and FQNEAQ (reference sequence). The full variable domain, its missing parts supplied by reference TRBV7-9 and TRBJ2-1, is DTGVSQNPRHKITKRGQNVTFRCDPISEHNRLYWYRQTLGQGPEFLTYFQNEAQLEKSRLLSDRFSAERPKGSFSTLEIQRTEQGDSAMYLCASSLGPPRSYNEQFFGPGTRLTVL.

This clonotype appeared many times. The CDR3 is CATSVLLAGGTEQFF. The CDR3 region has the DNA TGTGCCACCAGTGTATTACTAGCGGGAGGAACTGAGCAGTTCTTC. J is TRBJ2-1 and V is TRBV24-1, with TRBD2 identical over 12 bases. There are 15 residues in the CDR3. J was trimmed by 9 bases and V by 5 bases; bases with no gene match: 7. Germline V gene lookup returns CDR1 KGHDR and CDR2 SFDVKD.

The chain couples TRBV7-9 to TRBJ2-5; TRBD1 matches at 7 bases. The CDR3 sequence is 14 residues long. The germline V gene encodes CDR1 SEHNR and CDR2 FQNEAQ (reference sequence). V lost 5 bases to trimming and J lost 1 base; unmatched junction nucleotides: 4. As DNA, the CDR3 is TGTGCCAGCAGCCACGGGACAGCCCAAGAGACCCAGTACTTC. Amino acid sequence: CASSHGTAQETQYF.